Listed here are 27 T cell receptor beta chains from one sample, sequenced in a study of Graves' ophthalmopathy and Graves' hyperthyroidism. Transcripts of RNA were the source for amplifying TCR beta CDR3 regions. Second-round multiplex PCR followed a first-round RT-PCR using HTBI primers. TCRdb fed the multiplex PCR reads into MiXCR, producing one record per CDR3 protein. The sample records about 740,000 distinct CDR3 sequences, 40% being singletons. Sequencing was carried out using peripheral blood. The origin of the receptors is an adult man with Graves' ophthalmopathy.

This chain connects TRBV19 to TRBJ1-5; D gene ambiguous. CDR3 length: 14 residues. Trimming took off 3 bases at V and 8 bases at J, with 14 bases between the two ends. Looked up from germline, CDR1 is LNHDA and CDR2 is SQIVND (reference sequence). CDR3 protein: CASSMRPAGEPQHF. The CDR3 nucleotides are TGTGCCAGTAGTATGAGACCGGCCGGGGAGCCCCAGCATTTT.

This clonotype was picked up a small number of times. The chain joins TRBV7-9 to TRBJ2-7; TRBD1 matches at 7 bases. The J segment lost 7 bases and the V segment lost 6 bases, leaving 9 bases of the junction unmatched. The CDR3 extends over 13 amino acids. Germline CDR1 and CDR2: SEHNR and FQNEAQ (reference sequence). The DNA for the CDR3 is TGTGCCAGCAGTTTGGGGGACAGTCAAGAGCAGTACTTC. This sequence encodes CASSLGDSQEQYF.

A word on this clonotype: Likely a read error: the CDR3 ends without its conserved phenylalanine or tryptophan. J is TRBJ1-1 and V is TRBV7-2; 8 positions agree with TRBD1. CDR3 length equals 14 residues. Trimming at V came to 5 bases and at J to 1 base, leaving 3 bases not matched to a gene. In germline, CDR1 is SGHTA, CDR2 FQGNSA. The CDR3 spells CASSEDRENTEAFL. CDR3 bases: TGTGCCAGCAGCGAGGACAGGGAGAACACTGAAGCTTTCCTT.

In its sample, this clonotype was seen a few times. V is TRBV4-1 and J is TRBJ1-6, with unresolved D. Between the trimmed V and J ends, which lost 0 bases and 2 bases, there was a span of 5 bases. Germline CDR1 MGHRA, CDR2 YSYEKL. The CDR3 runs 15 residues. DNA of the CDR3: TGCGCCAGCAGCCAAGATAAGGCCTATAATTCACCCCTCCACTTT. It yields the protein CASSQDKAYNSPLHF.

In its sample, this clonotype was seen many times. The gene calls are TRBV14 and TRBJ1-1; D is unresolved. This CDR3 contains 13 residues. Trimming stripped 0 bases from V and 3 bases from J, with 5 bases between. Germline assignment: CDR1 SGHDN and CDR2 FVKESK. CDR3 amino acids: CASSQDQDTEAFF. In DNA, the CDR3 is TGTGCCAGCAGCCAAGATCAGGACACTGAAGCTTTCTTT.

This clonotype came up many times. The rearrangement joins TRBV2 to TRBJ1-5; D gene uncertain. The V gene lost 6 bases and the J gene lost 1 base, with 7 bases spanning the gap. The CDR3 runs to 13 residues. Germline values: CDR1 SNHLY, CDR2 FYNNEI. CDR3 protein: CASRADSNQPQHF. The DNA for the CDR3 is TGTGCCAGCAGGGCAGACAGCAATCAGCCCCAGCATTTT.

The chain links TRBV5-1 to TRBJ2-2; D is possibly TRBD1 or TRBD2 (7 bases each). The CDR3 has 16 residues. Looked up from germline, CDR1 is SGHRS and CDR2 is YFSETQ. V lost 4 bases and J 1 base, leaving 14 bases between the germline ends. CDR3 residues: CASSTQGGKNTGELFF. Here the CDR3 DNA reads TGCGCCAGCAGCACGCAGGGGGGGAAGAACACCGGGGAGCTGTTTTTT.

The table lists this clonotype with many counts. This rearrangement joins TRBV19 to TRBJ1-6, with D unresolved. Germline assignment: CDR1 LNHDA and CDR2 SQIVND (reference sequence). With 5 bases removed from V and 10 bases from J, the gap between germline ends came to 12 bases. This CDR3 is built from 13 residues. The CDR3 nucleotides read TGTGCCAGTAGTCTCAGCTCGGGCTCACCCCTCCACTTT. Protein: CASSLSSGSPLHF.

This clonotype appeared many times. V usage is TRBV2 and J usage is TRBJ1-5; perhaps TRBD1 as D (5 bases). Germline V lookup: CDR1 SNHLY, CDR2 FYNNEI. The V end lost 3 bases, the J end lost 7 bases, and 13 bases lay between the germline ends. The CDR3 spans 14 residues. The CDR3 nucleotides read TGTGCCAGCAGTGAGGAACAGGTGATACAGCCCCAGCATTTT. It specifies CASSEEQVIQPQHF. The complete variable domain, with remaining parts taken from reference TRBV2 and TRBJ1-5, reads EPEVTQTPSHQVTQMGQEVILRCVPISNHLYFYWYRQILGQKVEFLVSFYNNEISEKSEIFDDQFSVERPDGSNFTLKIRSTKLEDSAMYFCASSEEQVIQPQHFGDGTRLSIL.

The chain uses TRBV7-9 and TRBJ2-7; 10 bases map to TRBD1. With V trimmed by 5 bases and J by 7 bases, 8 bases remained unmatched. Germline V gene lookup returns CDR1 SEHNR and CDR2 FQNEAQ (reference sequence). The CDR3 is made up of 14 amino acids. The CDR3 sequence: CASSAGQGSGEQYF. The CDR3 nucleotides read TGTGCCAGCAGCGCGGGACAGGGGTCCGGTGAGCAGTACTTC.

The chain has TRBV15 and TRBJ2-3; perhaps TRBD1 as D (6 bases). The germline gives CDR1 LNHNV, CDR2 YYDKDF (reference sequence). The CDR3 covers 16 residues. The ends were cut back, 0 bases at V and 5 bases at J, with 15 bases in the middle. The CDR3 nucleotides are TGTGCCACCAGCAGAGATCGGCAGGGGTTTGGAGATACGCAGTATTTT. It specifies CATSRDRQGFGDTQYF.

The chain couples TRBV20-1 to TRBJ1-1, with unresolved D. Germline V CDR1 and CDR2: DFQATT, SNEGSKA (reference sequence). Trimming stripped 0 bases from V and 1 base from J, with 9 bases between. This CDR3 has 14 amino acids. The CDR3 spells CSARDQRTNTEAFF. The CDR3 DNA reads as TGCAGTGCTAGAGATCAACGCACGAACACTGAAGCTTTCTTT.

This clonotype was observed at least ten times. The rearrangement uses TRBV2 and TRBJ1-6, with D possibly TRBD1 on 5 matching bases. Trimming cost V 1 base and J 3 bases, with 7 bases left between them. This CDR3 is 15 amino acids long. Per germline, CDR1 SNHLY and CDR2 FYNNEI. This chain's CDR3 is CASSEVGGYNSPLHF. The CDR3 DNA is TGTGCCAGCAGTGAAGTGGGGGGCTATAATTCACCCCTCCACTTT. The complete variable domain, with remaining parts taken from reference TRBV2 and TRBJ1-6, reads EPEVTQTPSHQVTQMGQEVILRCVPISNHLYFYWYRQILGQKVEFLVSFYNNEISEKSEIFDDQFSVERPDGSNFTLKIRSTKLEDSAMYFCASSEVGGYNSPLHFGNGTRLTVT.

Remarks on this clonotype: A much larger clonotype is one base distant, so this may be a read error. The genes are TRBV7-2 and TRBJ1-1; D ambiguous. The CDR3 extends over 14 amino acids. Per germline, CDR1 SGHTA and CDR2 FQGNSA. Trimming cost V 5 bases and J 11 bases, with 21 bases left between them. The chain's CDR3 is CASSIVVRDWHAFF. CDR3 DNA sequence: TGTGCCAGCAGCATAGTCGTTCGTGACTGGCACGCTTTCTTT.

Comment on this clonotype: At one end, the junction sequence differs from germline, possibly due to a read error. The rearrangement uses TRBV24-1 and TRBJ1-5; unclear D gene. CDR1 KGHDR and CDR2 SFDVKD come from the germline V gene. The CDR3 is 17 amino acids. In DNA form, the CDR3 reads TGTGCCAGCAGTTACGGCTCGGCACGTAATAGCAATCAGCCCCAGCATTTT. This translates into CASSYGSARNSNQPQHF.

Turning to this clonotype: Just one base apart from a much larger clone, this may be a read error. The chain's CDR3 is CASRRWGGYEKLFF. For the CDR3, the DNA is TGTGCCAGCCGAAGGTGGGGGGGTTATGAAAAACTGTTTTTT. This chain joins TRBV2 and TRBJ1-4; D is possibly TRBD1 (5 bases). Looked up from germline, CDR1 is SNHLY and CDR2 is FYNNEI. Trimming removed 8 bases from V and 6 bases from J, with 16 bases in between. There are 14 residues in the CDR3.

This clonotype was recorded many times. The V and J genes are TRBV12-3 or TRBV12-4 and TRBJ2-5; 7 bases are shared with TRBD1. J lost 4 bases, V lost 2 bases, and 7 bases had no gene match. The CDR3 totals 15 residues. CDR3 sequence: CASSLQTGTRETQYF. In DNA, the CDR3 is TGTGCCAGCAGTTTACAGACAGGGACGAGAGAGACCCAGTACTTC.

This clonotype showed up just a few times. The rearrangement joins TRBV20-1 to TRBJ1-2; D unresolved. Germline values: CDR1 DFQATT, CDR2 SNEGSKA (reference sequence). Trimming pared 0 bases from V and 6 bases from J, leaving 14 bases between. This CDR3 has 14 amino acids. CDR3: CSARDPGRSHGYTF. CDR3 sequence (DNA): TGCAGTGCTAGAGATCCAGGCCGATCACATGGCTACACCTTC.

The rearrangement uses TRBV9 and TRBJ2-5; tentative D call: TRBD1 (5 bases). Germline CDR1 SGDLS, CDR2 YYNGEE. V shed 4 bases and J shed 5 bases, with 12 bases lying between them. CDR3 length equals 13 residues. The CDR3 here is CASSLRPGETQYF. In DNA form, the CDR3 reads TGTGCCAGCAGCTTAAGACCAGGGGAGACCCAGTACTTC.

In this sample, this clonotype turned up many times. V gene TRBV7-8 combines with J gene TRBJ2-5; D is unresolved. CDR3 size: 14 residues. The germline gives CDR1 SGHVS, CDR2 FQNEAQ. The ends were cut back, 7 bases at V and 1 base at J, with 13 bases in the middle. CDR3 residues: CASNRGRFQETQYF. The CDR3 DNA follows: TGTGCCAGCAACCGAGGACGGTTCCAAGAGACCCAGTACTTC.

This clonotype was counted ten times or more. The chain employs TRBV12-3 or TRBV12-4 and TRBJ1-2; D call uncertain. The CDR3 extends over 14 amino acids. V gave up 0 bases and J gave up 2 bases, with 7 bases separating them. The CDR3 nucleotides are TGTGCCAGCAGTTTAGCGGGCAGCAACTATGGCTACACCTTC. Translation gives CASSLAGSNYGYTF.

The V gene is TRBV7-9, the J gene TRBJ2-6; D is ambiguous. The CDR3 extends over 9 amino acids. The V gene lost 8 bases and the J gene lost 13 bases, with 6 bases spanning the gap. Germline V gene lookup returns CDR1 SEHNR and CDR2 FQNEAQ (reference sequence). The CDR3 DNA follows: TGTGCCAGCTCGGCGGTCCTGACTTTC. Residues: CASSAVLTF.

The table lists this clonotype with a few counts. The rearrangement links TRBV5-1 to TRBJ1-5; 7 positions match TRBD1. The ends lost 2 bases at V and 5 bases at J; junction bases unmatched: 10. The CDR3 length is 16 residues. Per the germline V gene, CDR1 is SGHRS and CDR2 is YFSETQ. The CDR3 sequence is CASSFAFRGRDQPQHF. In DNA, the CDR3 is TGCGCCAGCAGCTTTGCTTTCAGGGGGAGGGATCAGCCCCAGCATTTT.

Points on this clonotype: One end of the junction fails to match germline, which may point to a read error. The chain is built from TRBV7-9 and TRBJ2-5; 7 bases are shared with TRBD2. There are 13 residues in the CDR3. Germline values: CDR1 SEHNR, CDR2 FQNEAQ (reference sequence). Here the CDR3 reads CASSLAAGVTQYF. CDR3 sequence (DNA): TGCGCCAGCAGCTTGGCGGCGGGAGTGACCCAGTACTTC.

The rearrangement uses TRBV29-1 and TRBJ2-5, with TRBD1 matching over 8 bases. The J segment lost 5 bases and the V segment lost 6 bases, leaving 8 bases of the junction unmatched. Per the germline V gene, CDR1 is SQVTM and CDR2 is ANQGSEA. CDR3 length: 13 amino acids. The CDR3 spells CSVATGDVETQYF. The CDR3 DNA follows: TGCAGCGTCGCGACAGGGGATGTGGAGACCCAGTACTTC.

In its sample, this clonotype was seen once. The V call is TRBV15, the J call TRBJ1-2; D remains unclear. V gave up 0 bases and J gave up 12 bases, with 17 bases separating them. The CDR3 length is 14 residues. The germline V gene encodes CDR1 LNHNV and CDR2 YYDKDF (reference sequence). The CDR3 region has the DNA TGTGCCACCAGCAGAGATCTGACCCCGCCTGGAAACACCTTC. This translates into CATSRDLTPPGNTF.

This clonotype has only one observation. This sequence joins TRBV20-1 and TRBJ1-1, with 8 nucleotides matching TRBD1. Germline V CDR1 and CDR2: DFQATT, SNEGSKA (reference sequence). The CDR3 runs 15 residues. The J segment lost 3 bases and the V segment lost 1 base, leaving 7 bases of the junction unmatched. Here the CDR3 DNA reads TGCAGTGCTAGAGTACCAGGGGGCTTTCACACTGAAGCTTTCTTT. Its translation: CSARVPGGFHTEAFF.